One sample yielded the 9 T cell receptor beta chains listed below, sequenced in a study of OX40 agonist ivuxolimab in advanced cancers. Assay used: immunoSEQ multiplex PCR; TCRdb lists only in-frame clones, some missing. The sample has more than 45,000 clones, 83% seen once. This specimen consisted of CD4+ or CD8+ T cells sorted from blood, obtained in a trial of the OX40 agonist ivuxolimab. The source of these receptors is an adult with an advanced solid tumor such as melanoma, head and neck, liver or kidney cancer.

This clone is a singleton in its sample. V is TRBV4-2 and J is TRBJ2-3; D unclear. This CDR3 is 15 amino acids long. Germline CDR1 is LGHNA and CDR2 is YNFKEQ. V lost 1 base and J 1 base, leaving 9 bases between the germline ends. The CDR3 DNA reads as TGTGCCAGCAGCCAAGGTGGGATACGCACAGATACGCAGTATTTT. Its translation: CASSQGGIRTDTQYF.

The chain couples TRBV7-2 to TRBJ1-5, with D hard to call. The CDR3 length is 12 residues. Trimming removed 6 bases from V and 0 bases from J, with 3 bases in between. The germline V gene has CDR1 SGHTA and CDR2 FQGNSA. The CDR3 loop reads CASSPSNQPQHF. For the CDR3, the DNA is TGTGCCAGCAGTCCTAGCAATCAGCCCCAGCATTTT.

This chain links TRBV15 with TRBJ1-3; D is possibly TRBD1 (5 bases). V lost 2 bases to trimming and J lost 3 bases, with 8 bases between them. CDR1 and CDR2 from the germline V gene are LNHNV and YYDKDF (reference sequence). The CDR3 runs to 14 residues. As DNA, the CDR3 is TGTGCCACCAGCAGACAGGGCGGTGGAAACACCATATATTTT. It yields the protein CATSRQGGGNTIYF.

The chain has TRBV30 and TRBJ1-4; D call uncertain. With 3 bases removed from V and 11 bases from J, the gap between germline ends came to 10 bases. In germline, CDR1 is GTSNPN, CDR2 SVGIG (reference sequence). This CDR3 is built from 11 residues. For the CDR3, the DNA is TGTGCCTGGAGCCCGTCTGGCAAACTGTTTTTT. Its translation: CAWSPSGKLFF.

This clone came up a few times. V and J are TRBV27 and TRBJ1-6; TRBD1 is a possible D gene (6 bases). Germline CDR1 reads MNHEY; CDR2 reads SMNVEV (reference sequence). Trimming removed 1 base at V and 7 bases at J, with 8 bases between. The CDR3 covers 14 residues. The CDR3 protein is CASSLLGGNSPLHF. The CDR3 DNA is TGTGCCAGCAGTTTATTAGGGGGAAATTCACCCCTCCACTTT.

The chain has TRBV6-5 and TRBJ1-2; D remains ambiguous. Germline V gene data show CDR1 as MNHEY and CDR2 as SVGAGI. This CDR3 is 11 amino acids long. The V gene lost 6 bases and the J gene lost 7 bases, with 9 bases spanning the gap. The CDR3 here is CASSFGSGYTF. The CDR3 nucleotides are TGTGCCAGCAGCTTCGGGTCTGGCTACACCTTC.

The DNA for the CDR3 is TGTGCCAGCAGCTTAGATCCCCCTGACAGGGTGTGGACTGAAGCTTTCTTT. Translated: CASSLDPPDRVWTEAFF. The V call is TRBV11-3, the J call TRBJ1-1; TRBD1 matches 7 bases. The junction had 12 bases not matched to a gene; V was cut back by 0 bases and J by 5 bases. Per the germline V gene, CDR1 is SGHNT and CDR2 is YENEEA. The CDR3 sequence is 17 residues long.

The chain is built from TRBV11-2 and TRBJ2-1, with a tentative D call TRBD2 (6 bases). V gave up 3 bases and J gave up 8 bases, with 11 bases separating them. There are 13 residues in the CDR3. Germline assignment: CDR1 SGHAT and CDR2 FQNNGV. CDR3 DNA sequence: TGTGCCAGCAGCTTTAGCGGAGGTGATGAGCAGTTCTTC. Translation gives CASSFSGGDEQFF.

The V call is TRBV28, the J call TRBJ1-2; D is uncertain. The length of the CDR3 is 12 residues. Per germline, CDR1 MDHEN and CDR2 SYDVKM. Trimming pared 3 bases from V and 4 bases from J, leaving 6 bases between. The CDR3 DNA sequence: TGTGCCAGCAGTTTGGGAGGCTATGGCTACACCTTC. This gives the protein CASSLGGYGYTF.